The rows below give T cell receptor beta chains drawn from one sample of a study of blood T cells in healthy people across ages. A single record per CDR3 protein comes from TCRdb applying MiXCR to the 5' RACE reads. The table has about 930,000 distinct CDR3 sequences, about 27% seen once. These records were also assigned to another study, of T cells of mothers and their children.

The sample comprised blood. The receptors shown here come from a woman in her 40s in good health. The CDR3 runs from the conserved cysteine through the conserved F or W. The D gene is left open where the match is weak. Size tells how often a clone was seen (once, few, many) or the class of an expanded clone, and some rows leave it out.

clone_size j_call d_call v_call cdr3_nt cdr3_aa
- TRBJ1-1 - TRBV7-2 TGTGCCAGCAGCTTAGCCCTACGGGGGAACACTGAAGCTTTCTTT CASSLALRGNTEAFF
few TRBJ1-5 TRBD1 TRBV4-1 TGCGCCAGCAGCCAGGTCGGACAGGGAGGCAATCAGCCCCAGCATTTT CASSQVGQGGNQPQHF
many TRBJ2-1 TRBD2 TRBV7-9 TGTGCCAGTAGCGGGGTAAACAATGAGCAGTTCTTC CASSGVNNEQFF
few TRBJ2-7 TRBD1 TRBV28 TGTGCCAGCAGTCCACACCGGGGACAGGGCTCCTACGAGCAGTACTTC CASSPHRGQGSYEQYF
many TRBJ2-3 - TRBV20-1 TGCAGTGCGGACGGACAAACGGATACGCAGTATTTT CSADGQTDTQYF
many TRBJ2-7 - TRBV7-2 TGTGCCAGCAGCCCAACCTGGGGGGCCTACGAGCAGTACTTC CASSPTWGAYEQYF
few TRBJ1-5 - TRBV20-1 TGCAGTGCTAAGGCAGGGGTCCTCAATCAGCCCCAGCATTTT CSAKAGVLNQPQHF
many TRBJ2-5 - TRBV12-3/TRBV12-4 TGTGCCAGCAGTTTTTCACGGGAGACCCAGTACTTC CASSFSRETQYF
few TRBJ2-7 TRBD1 TRBV5-6 TGTGCCAGCAGCTGGGGACAGGGAGTTTACGAGCAGTACTTC CASSWGQGVYEQYF
few TRBJ1-1 - TRBV7-2 TGTGCCAGCAGCTTAGCGCACGGGTCGAACACTGAAGCTTTCTTT CASSLAHGSNTEAFF
few TRBJ1-5 TRBD1 TRBV7-2 TGTGCCAGCAGCTTAGTAAGCCAGGGGGCGGTTCAGCCCCAGCATTTT CASSLVSQGAVQPQHF
few TRBJ1-1 - TRBV19 TGTGCCAGTAGTATAAGGGCCCGGGGGAACACTGAAGCTTTCTTT CASSIRARGNTEAFF
- TRBJ2-2 TRBD2 TRBV6-1 TGTGCCATCCAACCGCTAGCGGGGGGCCGGGGCACCGGGGAGCTGTTTTTT CAIQPLAGGRGTGELFF
- TRBJ2-7 TRBD1 TRBV2 TGTGCCAGCAGTGATCTGGACAGGCTCATCTACGAGCAGTACTTC CASSDLDRLIYEQYF
- TRBJ2-1 - TRBV7-9 TGTGCCAGCAGCTTAGTTAACAGGGGAGGGCACAATGAGCAGTTCTTC CASSLVNRGGHNEQFF
- TRBJ2-7 - TRBV12-3/TRBV12-4 TGTGTCAGCAGTTTAGGAGGGGGTTTCGACGAGCAGTACTTC CVSSLGGGFDEQYF
many TRBJ2-7 - TRBV28 TGTGCCAGCAGTCTAAACAACTACGAGCAGTACTTC CASSLNNYEQYF
- TRBJ2-7 - TRBV20-1 TGCAGTGCTAGAGATCTGGGGGCCCCGACCTCCTACGAGCAGTACTTC CSARDLGAPTSYEQYF
once TRBJ2-3 TRBD2 TRBV7-2 TGTGCCAGCAACTTAGCAGGGACTAGCTTCGCTAGCGCAGATACGCAGTATTTT CASNLAGTSFASADTQYF
few TRBJ1-2 TRBD1 TRBV6-5 TGTGCCAGCAGTTACGGCGGGACAGGGGGTTTGTATGGCTACACCTTC CASSYGGTGGLYGYTF
few TRBJ2-7 TRBD2 TRBV27 TGTGCCAGCAGTTTATTAGCGGGGGCCGACTACAATGAGCAGTACTTC CASSLLAGADYNEQYF
few TRBJ1-5 - TRBV7-2 TGTGCCAGCAGCCCCGGGACGCTGAAGAATCAGCCCCAGCATTTT CASSPGTLKNQPQHF
- TRBJ1-1 - TRBV5-6 TGTGCCAGCAGCGGGGGACACTTCACTGAAGCTTTCTTT CASSGGHFTEAFF
- TRBJ1-1 TRBD1 TRBV7-2 TGTGCCAGCAGCTTAGGGAGCCAACAGGGGGGGTCAGCTTTCTTT CASSLGSQQGGSAFF
- TRBJ2-5 - TRBV20-1 TGCAGTGCCGCTTGGCGGGATCGGGGAGAGACCCAGTACTTC CSAAWRDRGETQYF
- TRBJ2-5 TRBD2 TRBV9 TGTGCCAGCAGCGCGGGCTCAGGGAGGGCTAGCGGCGGAAGGGAGACCCAGTACTTC CASSAGSGRASGGRETQYF
- TRBJ1-4 - TRBV29-1 TGCAGCGCTGGAAGGGAAGCTAATGAAAAACTGTTTTTT CSAGREANEKLFF
many TRBJ2-6 - TRBV9 TGTGCCAGCAGCGTACCCAGCTCTGGGGCCAACGTCCTGACTTTC CASSVPSSGANVLTF
- TRBJ2-1 - TRBV2 TGTGCCAGCAGTGAGACCGGGAATGAGCAGTTCTTC CASSETGNEQFF
- TRBJ1-5 - TRBV20-1 TGCAGTGCTGGAGAGAGTTTTCGTCAGCCCCAGCATTTT CSAGESFRQPQHF
few TRBJ1-1 - TRBV7-6 TGTGCCAGCAGCTTAAGATCCTCAAACACTGAAGCTTTCTTT CASSLRSSNTEAFF
- TRBJ2-1 TRBD2 TRBV14 TGTGCCAGCAGCCAAGACAGGGTAGCGGGGTCGTTCGCCAATGAGCAGTTCTTC CASSQDRVAGSFANEQFF
- TRBJ1-1 - TRBV7-9 TGTGCCAGCAGCTTAGGGCCTTTTGCTGAAGCTTTCTTT CASSLGPFAEAFF
many TRBJ2-7 TRBD1 TRBV7-2 TGTGCCAGCACCCGAGACAGGGGTGGGCACGAGCAGTACTTC CASTRDRGGHEQYF
- TRBJ2-7 - TRBV2 TGTGCCGGCAGGCTCGCGGGACCCAGCGAGCAGTACTTC CAGRLAGPSEQYF
- TRBJ2-7 - TRBV5-6 TGTGCCAACAGCTTTTTACGGCAGGGAACATACGAGCAGTACTTC CANSFLRQGTYEQYF
- TRBJ2-1 - TRBV9 TGTGCCAGCAGCGACCCCCGAGGACACCTCTCCTACGAGCAGTTCTTC CASSDPRGHLSYEQFF
many TRBJ2-1 TRBD2 TRBV20-1 TGCAGTGCCCGGACTAGCGGGGGGGCGCATGTCAATGAGCAGTTCTTC CSARTSGGAHVNEQFF
many TRBJ2-6 TRBD1 TRBV6-4 TGTGCCAGCAGTGACGGGACAGGGGGCTCTGGGGCCAACGTCCTGACTTTC CASSDGTGGSGANVLTF
- TRBJ2-5 - TRBV28 TGTGCCAGCAGTTTATCTCTGGGGGGGACCCAGTACTTC CASSLSLGGTQYF
few TRBJ2-7 - TRBV7-2 TGTGCCAGCAGCTTCGACAGTCCGAAGAGCTACGAGCAGTACTTC CASSFDSPKSYEQYF
- TRBJ1-1 - TRBV5-1 TGCGCCAGCATCCTGTCCGCGGGTACTGAAGCTTTCTTT CASILSAGTEAFF
few TRBJ1-2 - TRBV2 TGTGCCAGCAGTGAACGGAACTATGGCTACACCTTC CASSERNYGYTF
few TRBJ2-7 - TRBV7-9 TGTGCCAGCAGCTCCCACAGGGGACTAACTGGGGAGCAGTACTTC CASSSHRGLTGEQYF
many TRBJ2-5 TRBD2 TRBV4-1 TGTGCCAGCAGCTTGGGTGCGGGAGGGGAGACCCAGTACTTC CASSLGAGGETQYF
few TRBJ1-5 TRBD1 TRBV12-3/TRBV12-4 TGTGCCAGCAGTCCCGGGGGACAGGGAAATCAGCCCCAGCATTTT CASSPGGQGNQPQHF
- TRBJ1-2 TRBD1 TRBV2 TGTGCCAGTCGAACCGGGACAGGGGAAGGCTACACCTTC CASRTGTGEGYTF
few TRBJ2-7 TRBD2 TRBV4-1 TGCGCCAGCAGCCAATCTATTAGCGGGGGGGCGGCCGAGCAGTACTTC CASSQSISGGAAEQYF
once TRBJ2-5 TRBD1 TRBV24-1 TGTGCCACCAGTGATTCCCAGGGGGCCGGTGAGACCCAGTACTTC CATSDSQGAGETQYF
many TRBJ2-7 TRBD2 TRBV4-3 TGCGCCAGCAGCCAAGATTCTAGCGGGGGGTACGAGCAGTACTTC CASSQDSSGGYEQYF
few TRBJ2-5 TRBD1 TRBV5-1 TGCGCCAGCAGCTTGGGGGACAGGGGGCCCCTCCAAGAGACCCAGTACTTC CASSLGDRGPLQETQYF
- TRBJ2-1 - TRBV29-1 TGCAACGATCCTCCGGGACACATCTCCTACAATGAGCAGTTCTTC CNDPPGHISYNEQFF
- TRBJ1-1 TRBD1 TRBV7-9 TGTGCCACCGTAGGACAGGGCGTTCACACTGAAGCTTTCTTT CATVGQGVHTEAFF
- TRBJ1-3 - TRBV9 TGTGCCAGCAGCGTAGCGGGCGCCTACTCTGGAAACACCATATATTTT CASSVAGAYSGNTIYF
many TRBJ2-7 TRBD2 TRBV15 TGTGCCACCAGTCTAGCGGGGGGCGAGCAGTACTTC CATSLAGGEQYF
- TRBJ2-6 - TRBV2 TGTGCCAGCATGGGCGACAGGTCAGGGGCCAACGTCCTGACTTTC CASMGDRSGANVLTF
few TRBJ2-7 - TRBV3-1 TGTGCCAACAGCCAAGCCTGGGGGCCTACCTACGAGCAGTACTTC CANSQAWGPTYEQYF
few TRBJ2-7 TRBD1 TRBV28 TGTGCCAGCAGGACGACCGGACAGGGAAAACCGTACGAGCAGTACTTC CASRTTGQGKPYEQYF